This is a list of T cell receptor beta chains from one sample in a study of blood T cell repertoires in COVID-19. The table came from immunoSEQ multiplex PCR; TCRdb's copy has only in-frame clones and leaves some out. The sample has around 300,000 clones; roughly nine tenths are singletons. The sequenced material came from PBMCs or T cells enriched from blood (not recorded which). The receptors come from a woman aged 18-29 years who had recovered from COVID-19. CDR3s include the opening cysteine and the closing phenylalanine or tryptophan. The D gene is left open where the match is weak. A row's size may be missing; if present it is once, few, many or a size class.

V gene,clone size,J gene,D gene,CDR3 protein,CDR3 DNA
TRBV30,.,TRBJ1-1,TRBD1,CAWSRGQGDTEAFF,TGTGCCTGGAGCCGGGGACAGGGAGACACTGAAGCTTTCTTT
TRBV10-3,.,TRBJ2-3,TRBD2,CAISDPPGLAGGTDTQYF,TGTGCCATCAGTGATCCCCCGGGACTAGCGGGGGGCACAGATACGCAGTATTTT
TRBV19,.,TRBJ1-6,TRBD1,CASSTGTGKGYSPLHF,TGTGCCAGTAGTACCGGGACAGGGAAGGGCTATTCACCCCTCCACTTT
TRBV6-5,.,TRBJ2-3,TRBD2,CASTRLAGGHTQYF,TGTGCCAGCACCCGACTAGCGGGCGGCCATACGCAGTATTTT
TRBV7-9,.,TRBJ2-1,.,CASSLGWSNNEQFF,TGTGCCAGCAGCTTAGGATGGAGCAACAATGAGCAGTTCTTC
TRBV27,.,TRBJ2-7,TRBD1,CASSPGTGAFYEQYF,TGTGCCAGCAGTCCTGGGACAGGGGCGTTCTACGAGCAGTACTTC
TRBV5-1,.,TRBJ2-3,.,CASSGRGASTDTQYF,TGCGCCAGCAGTGGCCGGGGGGCTTCCACAGATACGCAGTATTTT
TRBV4-2,.,TRBJ1-2,.,CASSQKTAVEGPFYGYTF,TGTGCCAGCAGCCAAAAAACTGCCGTGGAGGGACCATTTTATGGCTACACCTTC
TRBV19,once,TRBJ1-1,.,CASSQPGLLGTEAFF,TGTGCCAGTAGCCAACCGGGACTCCTGGGGACTGAAGCTTTCTTT
TRBV11-2,.,TRBJ1-4,.,CASSPSRQGTNEKLFF,TGTGCCAGCAGCCCTTCCCGCCAGGGGACTAATGAAAAACTGTTTTTT
TRBV6-1,.,TRBJ1-3,TRBD1,CASSDGTASGNTIYF,TGTGCCAGCAGTGACGGGACAGCCTCTGGAAACACCATATATTTT
TRBV7-2,.,TRBJ2-7,TRBD2,CASSFSGGTYEQYF,TGTGCCAGCAGCTTTAGCGGGGGCACCTACGAGCAGTACTTC
TRBV28,.,TRBJ1-2,TRBD1,CASSSPGQGYDYGYTF,TGTGCCAGCAGTTCACCGGGACAGGGATACGACTATGGCTACACCTTC
TRBV19,.,TRBJ1-2,.,CASGAAYGYTF,TGTGCAAGTGGGGCGGCGTATGGCTACACCTTC
TRBV5-1,.,TRBJ1-2,.,CASSLVGEVPVYGYTF,TGCGCCAGCAGCTTGGTGGGAGAGGTCCCGGTCTATGGCTACACCTTC
TRBV30,few,TRBJ1-2,.,CAWSLPGLLYGYTF,TGTGCCTGGAGTCTTCCGGGACTGCTATATGGCTACACCTTC
TRBV7-9,.,TRBJ1-2,.,CASSFGAGNYGYTF,TGTGCCAGCAGCTTTGGGGCAGGGAACTATGGCTACACCTTC
TRBV7-9,.,TRBJ2-7,TRBD2,CASSRMGTSGLEQYF,TGTGCCAGCAGTCGGATGGGGACTAGCGGTCTCGAGCAGTACTTC
TRBV29-1,.,TRBJ1-2,.,CSVEGTREGYTF,TGCAGCGTTGAAGGGACGAGGGAAGGCTACACCTTC
TRBV7-8,few,TRBJ2-3,.,CASSGGVPDTQYF,TGTGCCAGCAGCGGAGGAGTCCCAGATACGCAGTATTTT
TRBV9,.,TRBJ2-1,TRBD2,CASSLSGGEVYEQFF,TGTGCCAGCAGCCTTAGCGGGGGGGAAGTATATGAGCAGTTCTTC
TRBV7-9,.,TRBJ2-3,TRBD2,CASSKPHLAGRVDTQYF,TGTGCCAGCAGCAAACCCCACCTAGCGGGGAGGGTAGATACGCAGTATTTT
TRBV14,.,TRBJ2-7,TRBD1,CASSQDVGQDYEQYF,TGTGCCAGCAGCCAAGATGTGGGACAGGACTACGAGCAGTACTTC
TRBV2,.,TRBJ2-5,TRBD2,CASRGGSQETQYF,TGTGCCAGCAGGGGAGGGTCTCAAGAGACCCAGTACTTC
TRBV2,.,TRBJ2-3,TRBD1,CASSGGQGFDRVMSDTQYF,TGTGCCAGCAGTGGCGGACAGGGTTTCGACAGGGTAATGTCAGATACGCAGTATTTT
TRBV2,.,TRBJ2-7,.,CASSKQGNYEQYF,TGTGCCAGCAGTAAGCAGGGGAACTACGAGCAGTACTTC
TRBV19,.,TRBJ2-1,TRBD2,CASSFSGGRSNEQFF,TGTGCCAGTAGTTTCAGCGGGGGGAGAAGCAATGAGCAGTTCTTC
TRBV7-2,.,TRBJ2-7,.,CASSDRTANSYEQYF,TGTGCCAGCAGCGACCGGACAGCTAACTCCTACGAGCAGTACTTC
TRBV2,.,TRBJ1-1,.,CASSVLAGARTEAFF,TGTGCCAGCAGTGTTCTGGCAGGGGCGAGGACTGAAGCTTTCTTT
TRBV5-1,.,TRBJ1-1,TRBD1,CASSPGTGFARGPEAFF,TGCGCCAGCAGCCCTGGGACAGGGTTCGCGAGAGGCCCTGAAGCTTTCTTT
TRBV9,.,TRBJ2-2,.,CASSPSTGELFF,TGTGCCAGCAGCCCCTCTACCGGGGAGCTGTTTTTT
TRBV29-1,few,TRBJ1-2,.,CSVPGGYTF,TGCAGCGTTCCAGGGGGCTACACCTTC
TRBV4-1,.,TRBJ1-3,.,CASSQGEGSGNTIYF,TGCGCCAGCAGCCAAGGTGAGGGATCTGGAAACACCATATATTTT
TRBV2,.,TRBJ2-1,.,CASRVGVFTYNEQFF,TGTGCCAGCAGGGTGGGCGTCTTTACCTACAATGAGCAGTTCTTC
TRBV6-5,.,TRBJ1-6,TRBD1,CASRNTGDNSPLHF,TGTGCCAGCAGGAACACAGGGGATAATTCACCCCTCCACTTT
TRBV10-3,.,TRBJ1-5,.,CAISDIEGQPQHF,TGTGCCATCAGTGACATAGAGGGTCAGCCCCAGCATTTT
TRBV6-5,.,TRBJ2-7,TRBD2,CASSYSQAGAYEQYF,TGTGCCAGCAGTTACTCGCAAGCGGGGGCCTACGAGCAGTACTTC
TRBV5-1,.,TRBJ2-3,TRBD2,CASRRSGTSVDTQYF,TGCGCCAGCAGAAGGTCAGGGACTAGCGTGGATACGCAGTATTTT
TRBV6-6,.,TRBJ2-7,TRBD2,CASSYPHGGGDYEQYF,TGTGCCAGCAGTTACCCCCATGGGGGAGGGGACTACGAGCAGTACTTC
TRBV18,.,TRBJ1-5,.,CASSPPEYPPSQHF,TGTGCCAGCTCACCTCCAGAATATCCCCCCTCCCAGCATTTT
TRBV27,once,TRBJ1-2,.,CASRPTGTQGYGYTF,TGTGCCAGCAGACCAACCGGGACACAAGGTTATGGCTACACCTTC
TRBV3-1/TRBV3-2,.,TRBJ1-2,.,CASSLGPQGGYTF,TGTGCCAGCAGCCTGGGCCCTCAGGGCGGCTACACCTTC
TRBV7-2,.,TRBJ2-1,.,CASSWSINEQFF,TGTGCCAGCAGCTGGAGTATTAATGAGCAGTTCTTC
TRBV10-2,.,TRBJ1-2,.,CASSVRPNRGYTF,TGCGCCAGCAGTGTTAGGCCCAACAGGGGCTACACCTTC
TRBV6-4,.,TRBJ2-2,TRBD2,CASSVAGDTGELFF,TGTGCCAGCAGTGTAGCGGGGGACACCGGGGAGCTGTTTTTT
TRBV29-1,.,TRBJ1-2,TRBD1,CSVPGTGGYTF,TGCAGCGTTCCCGGGACAGGAGGCTACACCTTC
TRBV9,.,TRBJ1-1,.,CASSVAVNTEAFF,TGTGCCAGCAGCGTAGCGGTGAACACTGAAGCTTTCTTT
TRBV27,.,TRBJ2-3,TRBD2,CASSLHTSGGATDTQYF,TGTGCCAGCAGTCTCCACACTAGCGGGGGAGCCACAGATACGCAGTATTTT
TRBV14,.,TRBJ1-2,.,CASSQGVPTNYGYTF,TGTGCCAGCAGCCAAGGAGTACCGACTAACTATGGCTACACCTTC
TRBV30,.,TRBJ2-7,TRBD1,CAWHTGGYEQYF,TGTGCCTGGCATACAGGGGGCTACGAGCAGTACTTC
TRBV19,once,TRBJ2-5,.,CASSKVGAGETQYF,TGTGCCAGTAGTAAGGTCGGTGCGGGAGAGACCCAGTACTTC